A single sample gave rise to the 20 T cell receptor beta chains below, sequenced in a study of response to subunit inactivated influenza vaccine (dated by TCRdb to the late 2010s). Libraries were constructed by RT-PCR. Sequencing instrument: Illumina HiSeq 2500. Using fastp at Q25 and MiXCR, TCRdb reprocessed the public reads and kept productive beta chains. For every CDR3 protein sequence, its rows merge into one entry that carries the most common genes and DNA. The table for this sample lists under 800,000 distinct CDR3 sequences; around 14% of them were counted only once. The leading ten clones occupy around 6.5% of the sample. The source material was PBMCs from blood, sampled 14 to 15 days before vaccination. These receptors were collected from a man aged 50 to 59 who received an inactivated influenza vaccine. Donor details come from another sample of the same person, matched by shared clones.

The table lists this clonotype with many counts. Here the CDR3 reads CSVETEETQYF. CDR3 nucleotides: TGCAGCGTTGAAACAGAAGAGACCCAGTACTTC. The chain has TRBV29-1 and TRBJ2-5; D is undetermined. The CDR3 is 11 amino acids. The V end was cut by 2 bases, the J end by 3 bases, with 4 bases between. Germline lookup yields CDR1 SQVTM and CDR2 ANQGSEA.

The chain links TRBV7-6 to TRBJ2-3; 9 nucleotides line up with TRBD2. J lost 6 bases, V lost 3 bases, and 7 bases had no gene match. Germline V lookup: CDR1 SGHVS, CDR2 FNYEAQ. CDR3 length equals 15 residues. The CDR3 DNA reads as TGTGCCAGCAGCTTTAGCGGGAGTAGAGGTGATACGCAGTATTTT. Amino acids: CASSFSGSRGDTQYF.

The chain recombines TRBV4-3 with TRBJ2-1; the D call may be TRBD1 or TRBD2 (5 bases each). The germline V and J ends were trimmed by 0 bases and 0 bases, with 21 bases remaining between them. The CDR3 is made up of 20 amino acids. The germline V gene has CDR1 LGHNA and CDR2 YSLEER. CDR3 protein: CASSQEAARSGASSYNEQFF. The CDR3, as DNA: TGCGCCAGCAGCCAAGAAGCGGCACGGTCCGGGGCCAGCTCCTACAATGAGCAGTTCTTC.

In its sample, this clonotype was seen a few times. The chain couples TRBV5-5 to TRBJ2-1; 7 bases map to TRBD2. J gave up 1 base and V 2 bases, and 9 bases lay outside the gene matches. The CDR3 has 17 residues. The germline V gene has CDR1 SGHKS and CDR2 YYEKEE (reference sequence). The CDR3 DNA sequence: TGTGCCAGCAGCTTTGGGACTATCTTAGAGTCCTACAATGAGCAGTTCTTC. Protein: CASSFGTILESYNEQFF.

Many counts were recorded for this clonotype. The chain combines TRBV19 with TRBJ2-1; TRBD1 is a possible D gene (6 bases). Looked up from germline, CDR1 is LNHDA and CDR2 is SQIVND (reference sequence). Trimming cost V 5 bases and J 8 bases, with 16 bases left between them. The CDR3 is 14 residues long. The CDR3 nucleotides are TGTGCCAGTAGTTCCAGGACAGCATCGGATGAGCAGTTCTTC. The encoded protein is CASSSRTASDEQFF.

This clonotype was seen more than once but under ten times. The J gene is TRBJ1-5, the V gene TRBV20-1; possible D gene TRBD1, 5 bases. V lost 6 bases to trimming and J lost 2 bases, with 20 bases between them. The germline gives CDR1 DFQATT, CDR2 SNEGSKA (reference sequence). This CDR3 comprises 16 residues. CDR3: CSATVRRGWGNQPQHF. As DNA, the CDR3 is TGCAGTGCCACAGTCAGGCGGGGCTGGGGCAATCAGCCCCAGCATTTT.

The chain carries TRBV6-1 and TRBJ2-2, with a possible D match to TRBD1 (6 bases). Per the germline V gene, CDR1 is MNHNS and CDR2 is SASEGT. There are 16 residues in the CDR3. Trimming removed 5 bases from V and 2 bases from J, with 15 bases in between. CDR3 in DNA: TGTGCCAGCAGTCGCTTGGCAGGGGTAAACACCGGGGAGCTGTTTTTT. Translation gives CASSRLAGVNTGELFF.

This clonotype appeared many times. The rearrangement joins TRBV6-2 or TRBV6-3 to TRBJ2-3; 10 bases agree with TRBD1. Germline loops: CDR1 MNHEY, CDR2 SVGEGT. V lost 5 bases and J lost 0; bases outside the gene matches: 5. The CDR3 is 16 amino acids. CDR3 in DNA: TGTGCCAGCAGTCAAGACAGGGGGCTAAGCACAGATACGCAGTATTTT. Its protein product is CASSQDRGLSTDTQYF.

This clonotype was found a few times. The rearrangement uses TRBV6-2 or TRBV6-3 and TRBJ2-2, with 9 bases lining up with TRBD2. The J segment lost 4 bases and the V segment lost 0 bases, leaving 3 bases of the junction unmatched. The CDR3 length is 16 residues. In germline, CDR1 is MNHEY, CDR2 SVGEGT. The CDR3: CASSYSSGRPTGELFF. CDR3 nucleotide sequence: TGTGCCAGCAGTTACTCTAGCGGGAGACCCACCGGGGAGCTGTTTTTT.

A few counts support this clonotype. J is TRBJ2-1 and V is TRBV5-1; possibly TRBD1 or TRBD2 for D (5 bases each). Germline V lookup: CDR1 SGHRS, CDR2 YFSETQ. The CDR3 is 15 residues long. Trimming removed 0 bases at V and 3 bases at J, with 10 bases between. This chain's CDR3 is CASSLDVGDYNEQFF. In DNA, the CDR3 is TGCGCCAGCAGCTTGGACGTGGGGGACTACAATGAGCAGTTCTTC.

The chain carries TRBV28 and TRBJ1-4; the D gene is possibly TRBD1 (5 bases). V was trimmed by 3 bases and J by 5 bases, leaving 13 bases between them. The germline CDR1 and CDR2 sequences are MDHEN and SYDVKM. The CDR3 has 15 residues. The CDR3 DNA sequence: TGTGCCAGCAGTTTGTGGAGACAGAGAAATGAAAAACTGTTTTTT. Encoded protein: CASSLWRQRNEKLFF. The full variable domain, in which reference TRBV28 and TRBJ1-4 provide the parts outside the CDR3, is DVKVTQSSRYLVKRTGEKVFLECVQDMDHENMFWYRQDPGLGLRLIYFSYDVKMKEKGDIPEGYSVSREKKERFSLILESASTNQTSMYLCASSLWRQRNEKLFFGSGTQLSVL.

The chain carries TRBV7-9 and TRBJ2-5, with D perhaps matching TRBD1 (7 bases). The CDR3 has 17 residues. Germline V gene lookup returns CDR1 SEHNR and CDR2 FQNEAQ (reference sequence). V gave up 1 base and J gave up 5 bases, with 20 bases separating them. CDR3 protein: CASSLVSEGATGETQYF. The CDR3 coding sequence is TGTGCCAGCAGCTTAGTTTCGGAGGGGGCGACGGGGGAGACCCAGTACTTC.

The table lists this clonotype with many counts. Here the CDR3 DNA reads TGTGCCACCAGTGATGGCGGGACCGCCGGGTATACGCAGTATTTT. This translates into CATSDGGTAGYTQYF. The gene calls are TRBV24-1 and TRBJ2-3; tentative D call: TRBD2 (6 bases). The CDR3 runs 15 residues. Germline CDR1 and CDR2: KGHDR and SFDVKD. Trimming removed 3 bases at V and 7 bases at J, with 16 bases between.

This chain uses TRBV9 with TRBJ2-2, with 12 bases that match TRBD2. Trimming took 4 bases from V and 6 from J; bases not matched to a gene: 19. Germline assignment: CDR1 SGDLS and CDR2 YYNGEE. The CDR3 covers 20 residues. The CDR3 spells CASSHSLAGGPSGSSGELFF. Written as DNA, the CDR3 is TGTGCCAGCAGCCATTCTCTAGCGGGAGGGCCTAGCGGTAGTTCCGGGGAGCTGTTTTTT.

This rearrangement joins TRBV2 to TRBJ2-2; D remains ambiguous. V gave up 3 bases and J gave up 1 base, with 6 bases separating them. CDR1 and CDR2 (germline): SNHLY, FYNNEI. This CDR3 comprises 14 residues. CDR3 sequence: CASSDNRNTGELFF. As DNA, the CDR3 is TGTGCCAGCAGTGACAACAGGAACACCGGGGAGCTGTTTTTT.

This clonotype was counted between two and nine times. This chain connects TRBV29-1 to TRBJ1-2; TRBD1 might be the D (6 bases). The CDR3 runs to 11 residues. With 7 bases removed from V and 2 bases from J, the gap between germline ends came to 8 bases. CDR1 is SQVTM, CDR2 ANQGSEA, per germline. CDR3 DNA: TGCAGCGGGGACACCAACTATGGCTACACCTTC. Translated, it gives CSGDTNYGYTF. The whole variable domain, remainder taken from reference TRBV29-1 and TRBJ1-2, is SAVISQKPSRDICQRGTSLTIQCQVDSQVTMMFWYRQQPGQSLTLIATANQGSEATYESGFVIDKFPISRPNLTFSTLTVSNMSPEDSSIYLCSGDTNYGYTFGSGTRLTVV.

This clonotype showed up many times. The chain combines TRBV10-3 with TRBJ2-3; weak D call: TRBD2 (6 bases). The CDR3 is 15 residues long. Trimming cost V 6 bases and J 5 bases, with 18 bases left between them. Per germline, CDR1 ENHRY and CDR2 SYGVKD. This CDR3 is CAISGSSVQLDTQYF. CDR3 bases: TGTGCCATCAGCGGGTCTAGCGTACAGTTAGATACGCAGTATTTT.

This chain joins TRBV2 and TRBJ2-6; no reliable D call. The CDR3 covers 15 residues. With 6 bases removed from V and 0 bases from J, the gap between germline ends came to 9 bases. Germline V gene data show CDR1 as SNHLY and CDR2 as FYNNEI. For the CDR3, the DNA is TGTGCCAGCAGCCAAGTCGACTCTGGGGCCAACGTCCTGACTTTC. Translating gives CASSQVDSGANVLTF.

The chain is built from TRBV10-3 and TRBJ2-2, with 10 bases aligning to TRBD2. The CDR3 runs 14 residues. V trimming: 10 bases; J trimming: 3 bases; junction bases outside the gene matches: 5. CDR1 is ENHRY, CDR2 SYGVKD, per germline. The CDR3 here is CATRTSGYTGELFF. The CDR3 region has the DNA TGTGCCACTAGGACTAGCGGATACACCGGGGAGCTGTTTTTT.

This clonotype was detected only a few times. The rearrangement uses TRBV28 and TRBJ1-5; 9 positions match TRBD1. CDR1 MDHEN and CDR2 SYDVKM come from the germline V gene. The CDR3 contains 17 residues. The trim removed 5 bases at V and 4 bases at J, leaving 12 bases unmatched. CDR3 sequence reads: CASSPDRGLLSNQPQHF. CDR3 DNA sequence: TGTGCCAGCAGTCCGGACAGGGGTCTCCTCTCTAATCAGCCCCAGCATTTT.